The 21 T cell receptor beta chains listed next were all sequenced from one sample in a study of blood T cell repertoires in COVID-19. The assay was immunoSEQ multiplex PCR, and TCRdb's table has in-frame clones only and misses some. The data show tens of thousands of clones, with nearly 90% seen just once and over 1.5% held by the top ten. Sequencing was done on a sample of peripheral blood. Receptors originate from a man aged 55-75 years with acute or convalescent COVID-19.

The chain carries TRBV7-3 and TRBJ2-1; 10 bases line up with TRBD1. The CDR3 loop spans 20 amino acids. V shed 1 base and J 0 bases; nucleotides not matched to a gene: 12. CDR1 and CDR2 (germline): SGHTA, FQGTGA. The CDR3 nucleotides read TGTGCCAGCAGCTTAAGGCGACAGGGGGCAAGGGGTCTCTCCTACAATGAGCAGTTCTTC. It translates to CASSLRRQGARGLSYNEQFF. Complete variable domain (other parts from reference TRBV7-3 and TRBJ2-1): GAGVSQTPSNKVTEKGKYVELRCDPISGHTALYWYRQSLGQGPEFLIYFQGTGAADDSGLPNDRFFAVRPEGSVSTLKIQRTERGDSAVYLCASSLRRQGARGLSYNEQFFGPGTRLTVL.

The rearrangement links TRBV27 to TRBJ2-1, with 7 positions matching TRBD1. This CDR3 has 14 amino acids. The J segment lost 4 bases and the V segment lost 7 bases, leaving 7 bases of the junction unmatched. From germline, CDR1 is MNHEY and CDR2 SMNVEV (reference sequence). The CDR3 spells CASTTGALYNEQFF. DNA of the CDR3: TGTGCCAGCACCACAGGGGCGTTATACAATGAGCAGTTCTTC.

The rearrangement links TRBV19 to TRBJ2-2; the D gene is possibly TRBD2 (5 bases). This CDR3 is 12 amino acids long. V was clipped by 7 bases and J by 4 bases, with 7 bases between them. Germline V CDR1 and CDR2: LNHDA, SQIVND (reference sequence). The CDR3 spells CASTGFTGELFF. CDR3 bases: TGTGCCAGTACGGGATTCACCGGGGAGCTGTTTTTT.

The rearrangement links TRBV24-1 to TRBJ2-3, with TRBD1 identical over 7 bases. After removal of 4 bases from V and 1 base from J, the junction contained 13 bases not matched to a gene. Germline values: CDR1 KGHDR, CDR2 SFDVKD. The CDR3 is 18 residues long. As DNA, the CDR3 is TGTGCCACCAGTGAGGTGGGACAGTTGAAATTCCGCACAGATACGCAGTATTTT. It is translated as CATSEVGQLKFRTDTQYF.

The J gene is TRBJ2-3, the V gene TRBV24-1; maybe TRBD2 (6 bases). This CDR3 is built from 13 residues. V was pared by 7 bases and J by 5 bases, with 12 bases between. Germline-derived CDR1 and CDR2 are KGHDR and SFDVKD. CDR3 in amino acids: CATRATGEDTQYF. DNA of the CDR3: TGTGCCACCAGGGCCACGGGGGAAGATACGCAGTATTTT.

V usage is TRBV7-2 and J usage is TRBJ2-1; a weak D match, TRBD2 (5 bases). Looked up from germline, CDR1 is SGHTA and CDR2 is FQGNSA. V was cut by 5 bases and J by 0 bases, with 11 bases left in between. This CDR3 region has 15 residues. The CDR3 DNA follows: TGTGCCAGCAGCCTCGGGGTTAGCTCCTACAATGAGCAGTTCTTC. This translates into CASSLGVSSYNEQFF.

The genes are TRBV7-9 and TRBJ2-3; TRBD1 might be the D (6 bases). The V gene lost 6 bases and the J gene lost 4 bases, with 11 bases spanning the gap. In germline, CDR1 is SEHNR, CDR2 FQNEAQ (reference sequence). This CDR3 region has 13 residues. Written as DNA, the CDR3 is TGTGCCAGCAGAAGACAGGAGTCAGATACGCAGTATTTT. Translating it yields CASRRQESDTQYF.

The chain joins TRBV7-2 to TRBJ1-5, with 7 bases identical to TRBD1. V trimming: 5 bases; J trimming: 3 bases; junction bases outside the gene matches: 7. CDR3 length equals 15 residues. Looked up from germline, CDR1 is SGHTA and CDR2 is FQGNSA. The CDR3 spells CASSPGTADNQPQHF. DNA for the CDR3: TGTGCCAGCAGCCCTGGGACAGCCGACAATCAGCCCCAGCATTTT.

CDR3 region: CATSRPGTANYGYTF. CDR3 DNA sequence: TGTGCCACCAGCAGACCCGGGACAGCTAACTATGGCTACACCTTC. The chain couples TRBV15 to TRBJ1-2; 7 positions match TRBD1. In germline, CDR1 is LNHNV, CDR2 YYDKDF (reference sequence). Unmatched junction bases numbered 3, after V lost 2 bases and J lost 0 bases. This CDR3 is built from 15 residues.

This sequence joins TRBV14 and TRBJ1-6; 9 bases map to TRBD1. Germline-derived CDR1 and CDR2 are SGHDN and FVKESK. CDR3 length: 16 residues. V trimming: 4 bases; J trimming: 8 bases; junction bases outside the gene matches: 9. DNA for the CDR3: TGTGCCAGCAGCCGGCAACGGACAGGGGTTCATTCACCCCTCCACTTT. It yields the protein CASSRQRTGVHSPLHF.

This clone appeared once. The CDR3 protein is CASSLSGTVDYEAFF. CDR3 in DNA: TGCGCCAGCAGCTTATCCGGGACAGTTGATTATGAAGCTTTCTTT. V gene TRBV5-1 combines with J gene TRBJ1-1; 7 bases match TRBD1. The CDR3 contains 15 residues. Unmatched junction bases numbered 11, after V lost 2 bases and J lost 7 bases. Per the germline V gene, CDR1 is SGHRS and CDR2 is YFSETQ.

CDR3 DNA sequence: TGTGCCAGCAGCTTGGTAGACAGGAACACTGAAGCTTTCTTT. This gives the protein CASSLVDRNTEAFF. The V and J genes are TRBV5-4 and TRBJ1-1, with D perhaps TRBD1 (5 bases). The CDR3 runs 14 residues. The V and J ends lost 0 bases and 1 base respectively, with 7 bases between them. The germline V gene has CDR1 SGHNT and CDR2 YYREEE (reference sequence).

The CDR3 loop is CASSFISGTGINNEQFF. In DNA form, the CDR3 reads TGTGCCAGCAGTTTCATCTCCGGGACAGGGATAAACAATGAGCAGTTCTTC. The J gene is TRBJ2-1, the V gene TRBV27, with 9 positions matching TRBD1. Unmatched junction bases numbered 11, after V lost 3 bases and J lost 5 bases. The germline CDR1 and CDR2 sequences are MNHEY and SMNVEV (reference sequence). The CDR3 has 17 residues.

The V call is TRBV6-5, the J call TRBJ2-1; 12 positions agree with TRBD2. The junction had 7 bases not matched to a gene; V was cut back by 11 bases and J by 8 bases. This CDR3 region has 13 residues. Germline V gene sequence: CDR1 MNHEY, CDR2 SVGAGI. The CDR3 sequence: CAGRTSGEDEQFF. The CDR3 DNA is TGTGCCGGAAGGACTAGCGGGGAGGATGAGCAGTTCTTC.

The J gene is TRBJ1-6, the V gene TRBV27, with D perhaps TRBD1 (6 bases). Germline V gene sequence: CDR1 MNHEY, CDR2 SMNVEV (reference sequence). The CDR3 runs 21 residues. The V and J ends lost 4 bases and 0 bases respectively, with 25 bases between them. CDR3 residues: CASSYILSGVGRTSYNSPLHF. For the CDR3, the DNA is TGTGCCAGCAGTTACATCCTCTCAGGGGTGGGCCGGACCTCCTATAATTCACCCCTCCACTTT.

This rearrangement joins TRBV27 to TRBJ2-1, with a possible D match to TRBD2 (6 bases). The CDR3 spans 16 residues. The V end lost 2 bases, the J end lost 0 bases, and 11 bases lay between the germline ends. Germline loops: CDR1 MNHEY, CDR2 SMNVEV (reference sequence). The CDR3 sequence is CASSLASEGSYNEQFF. The CDR3 region has the DNA TGTGCCAGCAGTTTAGCTAGCGAGGGCTCCTACAATGAGCAGTTCTTC.

V usage is TRBV7-9 and J usage is TRBJ1-2, with 9 bases fitting TRBD1. This CDR3 has 15 residues. With 5 bases clipped from V and 3 bases from J, the junction kept 7 bases outside the gene matches. CDR1 SEHNR and CDR2 FQNEAQ come from the germline V gene (reference sequence). CDR3 protein: CASSQDRGGDYGYTF. In nucleotides, the CDR3 is TGTGCCAGCAGCCAGGACAGGGGAGGCGACTATGGCTACACCTTC.

V usage is TRBV18 and J usage is TRBJ2-3; 9 positions agree with TRBD1. This CDR3 contains 15 residues. Germline V gene sequence: CDR1 KGHSH, CDR2 LQKENI. The V and J ends lost 2 bases and 7 bases, in that order; junction bases with no gene match: 7. Written as DNA, the CDR3 is TGTGCCAGCTCACCAACAGGGGGCCAAGATAATACGCAGTATTTT. It is translated as CASSPTGGQDNTQYF.

The chain joins TRBV5-1 to TRBJ2-7, with 11 positions matching TRBD2. Germline V gene lookup returns CDR1 SGHRS and CDR2 YFSETQ. CDR3 length: 14 amino acids. Germline trimming cut 2 bases from V and 7 bases from J; bases unmatched to any gene: 5. CDR3 residues: CASSFGTSGGEQYF. The CDR3 DNA reads TGCGCCAGCAGCTTTGGAACTAGCGGGGGTGAGCAGTACTTC.

V is TRBV10-2 and J is TRBJ1-2; TRBD1 matches 10 bases. Unmatched junction bases numbered 5, after V lost 6 bases and J lost 4 bases. Looked up from germline, CDR1 is WSHSY and CDR2 is SAAADI. CDR3 length: 14 residues. CDR3 loop: CASRGDRGTYGYTF. CDR3 nucleotides: TGCGCCAGCAGGGGGGACAGGGGTACCTATGGCTACACCTTC.

The chain carries TRBV6-6 and TRBJ2-6; D might be TRBD1 (6 bases). Trimming took 1 base from V and 2 from J, leaving 9 bases between them. The CDR3 sequence is 16 residues long. Per germline, CDR1 MNHNY and CDR2 SVGAGI (reference sequence). The CDR3 spells CASSYLQGPGANVLTF. Written as DNA, the CDR3 is TGTGCCAGCAGTTACTTACAGGGACCTGGGGCCAACGTCCTGACTTTC.